This T cell receptor beta chain was retrieved from a study of control samples from healthy donors and cancer patients. Trimming took 1 base from V and 7 from J, leaving 4 bases between them. The CDR3 has 11 residues. CDR1 is SEHNR, CDR2 FQNEAQ, per germline (reference sequence). Only in-frame clones appear in the TCRdb table, and some are missing; sequencing was by immunoSEQ multiplex PCR. The repertoire holds approximately 120,000 clones, with about nine tenths as singletons. The chain joins TRBV7-9 to TRBJ1-2, with D unresolved. The receptor's source is a human donor in good health. The donor label of this sample is uncertain. Sequenced material: blood. CDR3 amino acids: CASSLDGGYTF. DNA for the CDR3: TGTGCCAGCAGCTTAGATGGTGGCTACACCTTC.